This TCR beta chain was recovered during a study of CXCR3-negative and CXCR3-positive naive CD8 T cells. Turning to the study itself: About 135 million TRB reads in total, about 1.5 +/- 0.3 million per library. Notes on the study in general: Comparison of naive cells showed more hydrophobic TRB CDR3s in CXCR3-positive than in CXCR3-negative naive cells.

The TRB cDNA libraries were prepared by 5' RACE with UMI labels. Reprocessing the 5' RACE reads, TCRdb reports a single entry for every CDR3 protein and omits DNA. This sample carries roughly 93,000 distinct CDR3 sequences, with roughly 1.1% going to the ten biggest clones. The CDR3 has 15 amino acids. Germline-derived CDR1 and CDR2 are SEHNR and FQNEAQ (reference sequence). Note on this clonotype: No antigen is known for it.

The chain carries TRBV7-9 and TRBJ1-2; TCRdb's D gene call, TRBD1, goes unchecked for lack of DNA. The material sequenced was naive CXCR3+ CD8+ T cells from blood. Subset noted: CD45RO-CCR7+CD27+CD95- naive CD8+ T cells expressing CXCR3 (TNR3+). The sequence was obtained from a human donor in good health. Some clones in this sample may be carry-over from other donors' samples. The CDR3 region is CASSLNRGDNYGYTF.